What follows are 15 T cell receptor beta chains derived from one specimen sequenced in a study of CD8+ T cells in alopecia areata. Reverse transcribed after extraction, RNA yielded cDNA as the sequencing template. Some clones are missing from TCRdb's copy, which holds only in-frame ones; the method was immunoSEQ multiplex PCR. This sample has about 98,000 clones, with 35% to 50% found just once. Sequencing was done on a sample of CD4+ T cells sorted from blood. All receptors derive from a human donor with alopecia areata.

The rearrangement uses TRBV29-1 and TRBJ1-1; D remains ambiguous. V lost 1 base and J 7 bases, leaving 7 bases between the germline ends. CDR3 length: 11 residues. Germline-derived CDR1 and CDR2 are SQVTM and ANQGSEA. The CDR3 here is CSVEVILEAFF. CDR3 nucleotide sequence: TGCAGCGTTGAAGTTATCCTTGAAGCTTTCTTT.

This sequence joins TRBV4-1 and TRBJ2-5; TRBD1 matches 7 bases. V dropped 3 bases and J dropped 5; count of bases not matched to a gene: 6. The germline CDR1 and CDR2 sequences are MGHRA and YSYEKL. The CDR3 sequence is 14 residues long. The DNA of the CDR3 is TGCGCCAGCAGCCACCCGACAGGGACCGAGACCCAGTACTTC. Amino acid sequence: CASSHPTGTETQYF.

This clone appeared a single time. The chain recombines TRBV9 with TRBJ2-5, with D tentatively TRBD2 (6 bases). Per germline, CDR1 SGDLS and CDR2 YYNGEE. V gave up 4 bases and J gave up 3 bases, with 16 bases separating them. CDR3 length equals 15 residues. This CDR3 reads CASSSGPGEKETQYF. Written as DNA, the CDR3 is TGTGCCAGCAGCTCCGGACCGGGGGAGAAAGAGACCCAGTACTTC. Based on the CDR3 plus reference TRBV9 and TRBJ2-5, the full variable domain is DSGVTQTPKHLITATGQRVTLRCSPRSGDLSVYWYQQSLDQGLQFLIQYYNGEERAKGNILERFSAQQFPDLHSELNLSSLELGDSALYFCASSSGPGEKETQYFGPGTRLLVL.

V is TRBV30 and J is TRBJ2-1; D is undetermined. Germline V gene data show CDR1 as GTSNPN and CDR2 as SVGIG (reference sequence). This CDR3 comprises 15 residues. Trimming stripped 4 bases from V and 10 bases from J, with 23 bases between. The CDR3 reads CAWKRRWATKEEQFF. The CDR3 bases are TGTGCCTGGAAAAGACGTTGGGCCACCAAGGAGGAGCAGTTCTTC.

J is TRBJ1-5 and V is TRBV7-8, with a possible D match to TRBD1 (6 bases). The V end lost 2 bases, the J end lost 5 bases, and 10 bases lay between the germline ends. CDR1 and CDR2 (germline): SGHVS, FQNEAQ. The CDR3 length is 14 residues. The CDR3 DNA reads TGTGCCAGCAGCTTAAGGGGGGGTCATCAGCCCCAGCATTTT. Translation: CASSLRGGHQPQHF.

This clone was picked up a small number of times. The junction shows a germline mismatch at one end, possibly a read error. At the DNA level, this CDR3 is encoded by other sequences in the same sample as well. The V call is TRBV29-1, the J call TRBJ1-2; no definite D call. The CDR3 contains 11 residues. The germline gives CDR1 SQVTM, CDR2 ANQGSEA. The CDR3 bases are TGCAGCCTAGGGCAGACCTATGGTTACACCTTC. This codes for CSLGQTYGYTF.

The genes are TRBV29-1 and TRBJ1-2; TRBD1 aligns across 12 bases. The CDR3 extends over 16 amino acids. The V and J ends lost 7 bases and 6 bases, in that order; junction bases with no gene match: 15. Per germline, CDR1 SQVTM and CDR2 ANQGSEA. For the CDR3, the DNA is TGCAGCGCAGGATCTCCGGGACAGGGGGCGTCAAATGGCTACACCTTC. Residues: CSAGSPGQGASNGYTF.

The genes are TRBV14 and TRBJ2-5; tentatively, D is TRBD1 (5 bases). V gave up 6 bases and J gave up 5 bases, with 16 bases separating them. The CDR3 extends over 14 amino acids. From germline, CDR1 is SGHDN and CDR2 FVKESK. DNA of the CDR3: TGTGCCAGCAGTCCAAACAGGCGTTATGAGACCCAGTACTTC. Encoded protein: CASSPNRRYETQYF.

The chain is built from TRBV30 and TRBJ1-5; perhaps TRBD1 as D (6 bases). The V and J ends lost 2 bases and 7 bases respectively, with 12 bases between them. This CDR3 contains 13 residues. Per germline, CDR1 GTSNPN and CDR2 SVGIG (reference sequence). The CDR3 DNA reads as TGTGCCTGGAGTCCAGGGGAAGAGCAGCCCCAGCATTTT. The encoded protein is CAWSPGEEQPQHF.

This chain uses TRBV5-1 with TRBJ2-2; weak D call: TRBD2 (6 bases). The germline V gene encodes CDR1 SGHRS and CDR2 YFSETQ. The V gene lost 0 bases and the J gene lost 0 bases, with 9 bases spanning the gap. The CDR3 is 16 amino acids. Written as DNA, the CDR3 is TGCGCCAGCAGCTTGGTTGCGGGAACGAACACCGGGGAGCTGTTTTTT. It encodes CASSLVAGTNTGELFF.

J is TRBJ2-3 and V is TRBV30; D call uncertain. Germline lookup yields CDR1 GTSNPN and CDR2 SVGIG (reference sequence). The CDR3 covers 16 residues. V was shortened by 4 bases and J by 3 bases, with 20 bases between the two germline ends. The CDR3 DNA follows: TGTGCCTGGAAGATCTGGGCAGCAGAAAAAACAGATACGCAGTATTTT. Translation gives CAWKIWAAEKTDTQYF.

This chain joins TRBV29-1 and TRBJ1-5; D possibly corresponds to TRBD1 (6 bases). This CDR3 comprises 15 residues. CDR1 is SQVTM, CDR2 ANQGSEA, per germline. V shed 7 bases and J shed 2 bases, with 18 bases lying between them. The CDR3 DNA is TGCAGCGCCATACTACAGGGAGTGGGCAATCAGCCCCAGCATTTT. This translates into CSAILQGVGNQPQHF.

This clone was observed a handful of times. The rearrangement joins TRBV27 to TRBJ2-5; the D is unclear. Germline CDR1 reads MNHEY; CDR2 reads SMNVEV (reference sequence). The V and J ends lost 8 bases and 9 bases respectively, with 10 bases between them. CDR3 length: 10 amino acids. CDR3 bases: TGTGCCAGCCCCGAAGATCCCCAGTACTTC. This codes for CASPEDPQYF.

In its sample, this clone was seen a few times. The CDR3 sequence: CASSERAGTALQYF. In DNA, the CDR3 is TGTGCCAGCAGTGAAAGGGCAGGGACAGCGTTGCAGTACTTC. The rearrangement joins TRBV6-1 to TRBJ2-7; 7 bases are a match to TRBD1. This CDR3 comprises 14 residues. Germline V gene sequence: CDR1 MNHNS, CDR2 SASEGT. Germline trimming cut 2 bases from V and 9 bases from J; bases unmatched to any gene: 10.

There are a few counts of this clone. This sequence joins TRBV29-1 and TRBJ1-3; 7 bases match TRBD1. Germline lookup yields CDR1 SQVTM and CDR2 ANQGSEA. The CDR3 totals 13 residues. V trimming: 6 bases; J trimming: 4 bases; junction bases outside the gene matches: 6. The DNA for the CDR3 is TGCAGCGTCGACCCGGGACAGGGAAACACCATATATTTT. This encodes CSVDPGQGNTIYF. Drawing the rest from reference TRBV29-1 and TRBJ1-3, the complete variable domain is SAVISQKPSRDICQRGTSLTIQCQVDSQVTMMFWYRQQPGQSLTLIATANQGSEATYESGFVIDKFPISRPNLTFSTLTVSNMSPEDSSIYLCSVDPGQGNTIYFGEGSWLTVV.